The clone carrying this T cell receptor beta chain has at least ten counts. What it recognizes is unknown. Germline V gene data show CDR1 as SGHDN and CDR2 as FVKESK. This CDR3 region has 13 residues. With 1 base removed from V and 7 bases from J, the gap between germline ends came to 10 bases. The data belong to a study of molecular identifiers for immune sequencing clone quantification. Study-wide points: Clone sizes could be underestimated for highly expanded clones when identical TCR molecules share a barcode.

TCRdb used MiXCR to reprocess the PCR reads, holding one entry per CDR3 protein. The sample shows about 640,000 distinct CDR3 sequences, roughly 21% of them seen only once. Investigators produced naive CD8 libraries from roughly 18,000 to 920,000 sorted cells, drawing on 10%, 30% or 50% RNA. The clonotype was recovered from a human donor in good health. Some libraries in this study had Jurkat cell RNA spiked in. The rearrangement uses TRBV14 and TRBJ1-1; D gene ambiguous. The sequenced sample consisted of naive CD8+ T cells from blood, with Jurkat cell RNA spiked in. Subset: FACS-sorted CD8+CD4-CCR7+CD45RA+ naive T cells. In DNA, the CDR3 is TGTGCCAGCAGCCAAGTAACCACATTTGAAGCTTTCTTT. Translated, it gives CASSQVTTFEAFF.